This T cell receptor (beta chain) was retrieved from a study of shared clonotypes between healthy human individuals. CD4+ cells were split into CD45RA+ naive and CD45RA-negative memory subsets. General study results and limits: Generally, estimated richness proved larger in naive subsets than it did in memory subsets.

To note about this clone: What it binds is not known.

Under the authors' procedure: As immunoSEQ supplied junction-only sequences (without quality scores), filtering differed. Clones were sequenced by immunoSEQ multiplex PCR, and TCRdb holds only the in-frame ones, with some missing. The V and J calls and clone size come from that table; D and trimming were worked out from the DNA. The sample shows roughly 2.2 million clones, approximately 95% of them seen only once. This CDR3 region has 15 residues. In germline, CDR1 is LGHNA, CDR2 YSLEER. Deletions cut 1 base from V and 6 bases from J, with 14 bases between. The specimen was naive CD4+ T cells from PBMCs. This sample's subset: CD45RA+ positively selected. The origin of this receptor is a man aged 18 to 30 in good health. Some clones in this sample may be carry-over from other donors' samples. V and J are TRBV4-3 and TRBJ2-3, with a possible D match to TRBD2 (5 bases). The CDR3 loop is CASSQGWTSSDTQYF. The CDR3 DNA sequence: TGCGCCAGCAGCCAAGGATGGACTTCCTCGGATACGCAGTATTTT.